A single sample is the source of the 21 T cell receptor beta chains below, sequenced in a study of T cells in Graves' hyperthyroidism and ophthalmopathy. Researchers amplified the TCR beta CDR3 regions from RNA transcripts. With the HTBI primer set, the TCR CDR3 went through a first round of RT-PCR. TCRdb re-derived calls from the multiplex PCR reads in MiXCR, one entry per CDR3 protein. The sample contains 690,000 or so distinct CDR3 sequences, roughly 20% of which appear only once. Sequenced sample: blood. The receptors come from a woman in her fifties or sixties with Graves' hyperthyroidism that later progressed to Graves' ophthalmopathy.

V gene TRBV7-2 combines with J gene TRBJ2-3; 8 bases align to TRBD2. This CDR3 is built from 16 residues. Germline V gene lookup returns CDR1 SGHTA and CDR2 FQGNSA. V dropped 1 base and J dropped 0; count of bases not matched to a gene: 3. The CDR3 sequence is CASSLDSGDSTDTQYF. CDR3 in DNA: TGTGCCAGCAGCTTAGATAGCGGGGACAGCACAGATACGCAGTATTTT.

In this sample, this clonotype turned up a few times. The rearrangement links TRBV15 to TRBJ2-3; TRBD1 agrees at 7 bases. CDR3 length equals 18 residues. Germline trimming cut 0 bases from V and 1 base from J; bases unmatched to any gene: 10. CDR1 and CDR2 (germline): LNHNV, YYDKDF (reference sequence). The CDR3 sequence is CATSRDKRQGIGTDTQYF. CDR3 nucleotide sequence: TGTGCCACCAGCAGAGATAAAAGACAGGGTATTGGCACAGATACGCAGTATTTT.

Many counts were recorded for this clonotype. The chain couples TRBV10-3 to TRBJ2-7; the match to TRBD1 covers 7 bases. The trim removed 2 bases at V and 3 bases at J, leaving 10 bases unmatched. The CDR3 has 16 residues. Germline V gives CDR1 ENHRY, CDR2 SYGVKD. CDR3 in DNA: TGTGCCATCAGTGAGGTAGTCGACAGGGCCAACTACGAGCAGTACTTC. Its translation: CAISEVVDRANYEQYF.

In its sample, this clonotype was seen many times. This sequence joins TRBV3-1 and TRBJ1-2; TRBD1 is a possible D gene (6 bases). From germline, CDR1 is LGHDT and CDR2 YNNKEL (reference sequence). The V end lost 7 bases, the J end lost 8 bases, and 20 bases lay between the germline ends. This CDR3 spans 14 amino acids. In nucleotides, the CDR3 is TGTGCCAGCACTCTCAGGGGTGTGTCTGGGGGCTACACCTTC. The encoded protein is CASTLRGVSGGYTF.

This clonotype was counted many times. This chain joins TRBV5-1 and TRBJ1-1; D ambiguous. With 1 base removed from V and 1 base from J, the gap between germline ends came to 8 bases. The CDR3 is 14 residues long. The germline gives CDR1 SGHRS, CDR2 YFSETQ. CDR3 residues: CASSLLRPNTEAFF. The CDR3 coding sequence is TGCGCCAGCAGCTTGTTACGGCCGAACACTGAAGCTTTCTTT.

There are many counts of this clonotype. V usage is TRBV6-1 and J usage is TRBJ1-5, with TRBD1 matching over 8 bases. From germline, CDR1 is MNHNS and CDR2 SASEGT. V shed 7 bases, J shed 7 bases, and the junction held 6 bases outside the gene matches. The CDR3 length is 13 residues. The CDR3, as DNA: TGTGCCAGCACTTCAGGGGGCAGCCAGCCCCAGCATTTT. Protein: CASTSGGSQPQHF.

The chain combines TRBV20-1 with TRBJ2-1; perhaps TRBD2 as D (5 bases). The germline CDR1 and CDR2 sequences are DFQATT and SNEGSKA (reference sequence). V was trimmed by 0 bases and J by 3 bases, leaving 12 bases between them. CDR3 length: 15 residues. The CDR3 coding sequence is TGCAGTGCTAGAGATTCGGCTGACTACTACAATGAGCAGTTCTTC. Its protein product is CSARDSADYYNEQFF.

As concerns this clonotype: A single base separates this from a much larger clone, so it may be a read error. This chain joins TRBV30 and TRBJ1-2, with 8 bases aligning to TRBD1. CDR3 length: 13 amino acids. CDR1 is GTSNPN, CDR2 SVGIG, per germline (reference sequence). The CDR3, as DNA: TGTGCCTGGAGTGACAGGGCAGGGGGCGGCTACATCTTC. This codes for CAWSDRAGGGYIF. The variable domain in full, completed from reference TRBV30 and TRBJ1-2, reads SQTIHQWPATLVQPVGSPLSLECTVEGTSNPNLYWYRQAAGRGLQLLFYSVGIGQISSEVPQNLSASRPQDRQFILSSKKLLLSDSGFYLCAWSDRAGGGYIFGSGTRLTVV.

This clonotype was picked up many times. The chain is built from TRBV12-3 or TRBV12-4 and TRBJ1-1; TRBD1 matches at 8 bases. The junction had 16 bases not matched to a gene; V was cut back by 6 bases and J by 4 bases. The CDR3 contains 17 residues. The CDR3 loop is CASSLGQGPSRSTEAFF. For the CDR3, the DNA is TGTGCCAGCAGCCTCGGACAGGGCCCCTCTAGGAGCACTGAAGCTTTCTTT.

The CDR3 loop reads CASSPDPTGLNSYEQYF. The CDR3 DNA is TGTGCCAGCAGTCCTGACCCGACAGGGTTAAACTCCTACGAGCAGTACTTC. V gene TRBV6-1 combines with J gene TRBJ2-7; 7 bases align to TRBD1. J gave up 0 bases and V 5 bases, and 13 bases lay outside the gene matches. The CDR3 consists of 17 residues. The germline V gene encodes CDR1 MNHNS and CDR2 SASEGT.

This clonotype was detected only a few times. The chain employs TRBV28 and TRBJ1-5, with D maybe TRBD1 (5 bases). CDR1 and CDR2 (germline): MDHEN, SYDVKM. The CDR3 is 17 amino acids. V was clipped by 2 bases and J by 2 bases, with 16 bases between them. Written as DNA, the CDR3 is TGTGCCAGCAGTTTACAGGGCATCGATAGGGGCAATCAGCCCCAGCATTTT. Residues: CASSLQGIDRGNQPQHF. Combining the CDR3 with reference TRBV28 and TRBJ1-5 gives the whole variable domain DVKVTQSSRYLVKRTGEKVFLECVQDMDHENMFWYRQDPGLGLRLIYFSYDVKMKEKGDIPEGYSVSREKKERFSLILESASTNQTSMYLCASSLQGIDRGNQPQHFGDGTRLSIL.

The chain combines TRBV19 with TRBJ1-1; no definite D call. The V end was cut by 1 base, the J end by 1 base, with 4 bases between. From germline, CDR1 is LNHDA and CDR2 SQIVND (reference sequence). The length of the CDR3 is 13 residues. In nucleotides, the CDR3 is TGTGCCAGTAGTATAGTCTGGAACACTGAAGCTTTCTTT. It translates to CASSIVWNTEAFF.

This clonotype was picked up a small number of times. J is TRBJ2-5 and V is TRBV6-2 or TRBV6-3; tentative D call: TRBD2 (7 bases). Germline values: CDR1 MNHEY, CDR2 SVGEGT. V was clipped by 4 bases and J by 4 bases, with 13 bases between them. There are 14 residues in the CDR3. CDR3 bases: TGTGCCAGCAGTTGGGGGGGGGGCACAGAGACCCAGTACTTC. This encodes CASSWGGGTETQYF.

The chain joins TRBV20-1 to TRBJ2-4; TRBD1 is a possible D gene (5 bases). Germline CDR1 is DFQATT and CDR2 is SNEGSKA (reference sequence). V lost 0 bases and J lost 8, with 17 bases in between. CDR3 size: 15 residues. The CDR3 loop is CSAREIARGLDIQYF. The CDR3 coding sequence is TGCAGTGCTAGAGAAATAGCTAGGGGCTTAGACATTCAGTACTTC.

This clonotype was detected only a few times. This chain links TRBV3-1 with TRBJ1-5; perhaps TRBD1 as D (5 bases). V lost 7 bases to trimming and J lost 6 bases, with 10 bases between them. The CDR3 extends over 12 amino acids. Germline CDR1 LGHDT, CDR2 YNNKEL (reference sequence). CDR3 nucleotide sequence: TGTGCCAGCAATTCAGGGAGTCAGCCCCAGCATTTT. Residues: CASNSGSQPQHF.

This clonotype was observed a few times. The J gene is TRBJ1-1, the V gene TRBV3-1; D uncertain. This CDR3 is 15 amino acids long. Trimming removed 5 bases at V and 0 bases at J, with 13 bases between. In germline, CDR1 is LGHDT, CDR2 YNNKEL (reference sequence). The CDR3 coding sequence is TGTGCCAGCAGCTGGTGGAGATCTATGAACACTGAAGCTTTCTTT. It translates to CASSWWRSMNTEAFF.

This clonotype was recorded many times. The V gene is TRBV2, the J gene TRBJ1-2, with TRBD1 identical over 9 bases. CDR1 and CDR2 from the germline V gene are SNHLY and FYNNEI. The J segment lost 8 bases and the V segment lost 6 bases, leaving 7 bases of the junction unmatched. This CDR3 has 13 amino acids. The chain's CDR3 is CASRGTGRGGYTF. The CDR3 bases are TGTGCCAGCAGGGGGACAGGGAGGGGCGGCTACACCTTC.

In its sample, this clonotype was seen a few times. The chain couples TRBV11-2 to TRBJ2-2; no clear D gene. This CDR3 contains 16 residues. V was shortened by 4 bases and J by 0 bases, with 12 bases between the two germline ends. Germline-derived CDR1 and CDR2 are SGHAT and FQNNGV. The CDR3 loop is CASSSSRTANTGELFF. The CDR3 DNA reads TGTGCCAGCAGCTCCAGCAGGACGGCGAACACCGGGGAGCTGTTTTTT.

This clonotype was counted ten times or more. The chain uses TRBV2 and TRBJ1-1; D unresolved. The germline CDR1 and CDR2 sequences are SNHLY and FYNNEI. Trimming cost V 7 bases and J 5 bases, with 8 bases left between them. The CDR3 has 11 amino acids. CDR3 sequence: CASMIRTEAFF. CDR3 DNA sequence: TGTGCCAGCATGATCAGGACTGAAGCTTTCTTT.

This clonotype appeared many times. The rearrangement links TRBV12-3 or TRBV12-4 to TRBJ1-1; 9 bases fit TRBD1. There are 14 residues in the CDR3. V gave up 6 bases and J gave up 6 bases; unmatched junction bases: 8. CDR3 bases: TGTGCCAGCAGGGAGGGACAGGGTTGGGCTGAAGCTTTCTTT. Its protein is CASREGQGWAEAFF.

The rearrangement links TRBV7-6 to TRBJ2-5; no reliable D call. Germline V gene lookup returns CDR1 SGHVS and CDR2 FNYEAQ. This CDR3 region has 13 residues. Trimming took 2 bases from V and 1 from J, leaving 5 bases between them. Here the CDR3 reads CASSLPSQETQYF. The CDR3 DNA reads TGTGCCAGCAGCTTACCCTCCCAAGAGACCCAGTACTTC.